This T cell receptor beta chain was recovered during a study of blood T cell repertoires in COVID-19. Libraries were prepared by immunoSEQ multiplex PCR; TCRdb keeps only in-frame clonotypes and omits some of them. Of more than 85,000 clones listed, roughly nine tenths are singletons. The V and J ends lost 4 bases and 4 bases, in that order; junction bases with no gene match: 3. The CDR3 is 16 amino acids. Germline CDR1 and CDR2: MNHEY and SVGAGI. The chain employs TRBV6-5 and TRBJ2-1; 14 positions agree with TRBD2. The clonotype originates from a woman between 65 and 79 years old with acute or convalescent COVID-19. Sequenced sample: peripheral blood. CDR3 bases: TGTGCCAGCAGTTTCCGGACTAGCGGGGGGTACAATGAGCAGTTCTTC. Its protein is CASSFRTSGGYNEQFF.